Presented here are 9 T cell receptor beta chains from one specimen sequenced in a study of T cells in tuberculosis. TCRdb's copy holds only in-frame clones and misses some; the assay was immunoSEQ multiplex PCR. The table shows more than 30,000 clones, with approximately 94% occurring only once. Sequenced input: PBMCs. Every receptor here comes from a donor aged 5-35 years with latent tuberculosis or without tuberculosis infection.

The chain links TRBV7-8 to TRBJ2-2; 9 bases are a match to TRBD2. J lost 4 bases, V lost 1 base, and 10 bases had no gene match. Germline lookup yields CDR1 SGHVS and CDR2 FQNEAQ. The CDR3 consists of 18 residues. The CDR3 DNA follows: TGTGCCAGCAGCTTAGATCGCGGGAGGGAGGTGGGCACCGGGGAGCTGTTTTTT. Its protein product is CASSLDRGREVGTGELFF. Full variable domain (rest looked up from reference TRBV7-8 and TRBJ2-2): GAGVSQSPRYKVAKRGQDVALRCDPISGHVSLFWYQQALGQGPEFLTYFQNEAQLDKSGLPSDRFFAERPEGSVSTLKIQRTQQEDSAVYLCASSLDRGREVGTGELFFGEGSRLTVL.

V and J are TRBV5-4 and TRBJ1-2; maybe TRBD1 (5 bases). CDR3 length: 14 amino acids. The V gene lost 4 bases and the J gene lost 2 bases, with 12 bases spanning the gap. In germline, CDR1 is SGHNT, CDR2 YYREEE (reference sequence). CDR3 bases: TGTGCCAGCAGCCCATTGGGGGGGAACTATGGCTACACCTTC. Residues: CASSPLGGNYGYTF.

The rearrangement uses TRBV7-9 and TRBJ2-3, with 7 bases matching TRBD1. V lost 4 bases, J lost 0 bases, and 7 bases stayed unmatched. Germline CDR1 is SEHNR and CDR2 is FQNEAQ (reference sequence). The CDR3 extends over 16 amino acids. The CDR3 sequence: CASSSYDRDSTDTQYF. The CDR3 region has the DNA TGTGCCAGCAGCTCCTACGACAGGGATAGCACAGATACGCAGTATTTT.

V gene TRBV9 combines with J gene TRBJ2-1; 7 bases line up with TRBD1. CDR1 is SGDLS and CDR2 is YYNGEE in the germline V gene. The CDR3 length is 16 residues. V shed 0 bases, J shed 3 bases, and the junction held 6 bases outside the gene matches. The CDR3 is CASSVGDRVYYNEQFF. CDR3 nucleotide sequence: TGTGCCAGCAGCGTAGGAGACAGGGTCTACTACAATGAGCAGTTCTTC.

This clone was seen a single time. The genes are TRBV30 and TRBJ2-1; 7 nucleotides agree with TRBD2. CDR3 length: 15 amino acids. Trimming cost V 1 base and J 7 bases; bases outside gene matches: 10. CDR1 is GTSNPN and CDR2 is SVGIG in the germline V gene (reference sequence). The DNA of the CDR3 is TGTGCCTGGAGTGCCCCGACGGGAGGATCAAATGAGCAGTTCTTC. It codes for CAWSAPTGGSNEQFF.

The chain employs TRBV27 and TRBJ2-7; 7 bases line up with TRBD1. J was trimmed by 3 bases and V by 6 bases; bases with no gene match: 5. The CDR3 spans 13 residues. Germline CDR1 is MNHEY and CDR2 is SMNVEV (reference sequence). The CDR3 coding sequence is TGTGCCAGCAGCGCCGGACAGGTCTACGAGCAGTACTTC. This sequence encodes CASSAGQVYEQYF.

A single count supports this clone. J is TRBJ1-1 and V is TRBV7-9; tentative D call: TRBD1 (6 bases). The CDR3 loop spans 13 amino acids. CDR1 and CDR2 from the germline V gene are SEHNR and FQNEAQ (reference sequence). V dropped 1 base and J dropped 7 bases, with 10 bases sitting between them. CDR3 DNA: TGTGCCAGCAGCTTAGTGGGGGCGGGTGAAGCTTTCTTT. This sequence encodes CASSLVGAGEAFF.

This clone was counted a single time. The rearrangement joins TRBV5-8 to TRBJ1-5; tentatively, D is TRBD1 (6 bases). This CDR3 is built from 14 residues. In germline, CDR1 is SGHTS, CDR2 YDEGEE. V was clipped by 3 bases and J by 3 bases, with 10 bases between them. Here the CDR3 reads CASSSGQPNQPQHF. In DNA, the CDR3 is TGTGCCAGCAGCTCTGGACAGCCCAATCAGCCCCAGCATTTT. Full variable domain (missing parts from reference TRBV5-8 and TRBJ1-5): EAGVTQSPTHLIKTRGQQATLRCSPISGHTSVYWYQQALGLGLQFLLWYDEGEERNRGNFPPRFSGRQFPNYSSELNVNALELEDSALYLCASSSGQPNQPQHFGDGTRLSIL.

V gene TRBV18 combines with J gene TRBJ1-2; the D gene is possibly TRBD1 (6 bases). V shed 2 bases and J shed 6 bases, with 10 bases lying between them. The germline CDR1 and CDR2 sequences are KGHSH and LQKENI. This CDR3 contains 13 residues. CDR3 in DNA: TGTGCCAGCTCACCAGGGGCAGGGGATGGCTACACCTTC. It encodes CASSPGAGDGYTF.